This TCR beta chain was retrieved from a study of cytomegalovirus exposure and HLA in healthy donors. Findings and limits, study-wide: An apparent linkage of common viral pathogens to several of the most significant clusters emerged in a later analysis. Analyses of presence and absence presupposed an approximately uniform sequencing depth across donors. Later analysis placed DRB1 highest and HLA-C lowest in TCR association rates, which differed by HLA locus. Accurate HLA-A and HLA-B prediction from TCR beta sequences was reported for most subjects.

Regarding this clone: Its antigen is unknown.

PCR primers comprised 60 Vbeta and 13 Jbeta primers. Clones were read by immunoSEQ multiplex PCR, and TCRdb kept only the in-frame ones, dropping some. The sample has some 120,000 clones; approximately 70% are singletons. Trimming took 5 bases from V and 0 from J; bases not matched to a gene: 11. CDR1 MNHEY and CDR2 SMNVEV come from the germline V gene (reference sequence). The CDR3 extends over 18 amino acids. The chain has TRBV27 and TRBJ1-5; 9 bases fit TRBD1. Sequenced sample: PBMCs. The clonotype was recovered from a man aged 25-45 years in good health and CMV-seropositive. CDR3 region: CASSAQGAQFYSNQPQHF. In DNA, the CDR3 is TGTGCCAGCAGTGCACAGGGGGCCCAATTTTATAGCAATCAGCCCCAGCATTTT.